This paragraph reports one T cell receptor beta chain. TEMRA cells were FACS-enriched, unlike CD8+ and CD4+ T cells, which were negatively isolated. This specimen belongs to a study of CD8 T cells in Susac syndrome. The CDR3 is made up of 16 amino acids. The V end lost 8 bases, the J end lost 5 bases, and 22 bases lay between the germline ends. CDR1 MNHEY and CDR2 SMNVEV come from the germline V gene (reference sequence). RNA was extracted with the RNeasy kit, and a quantity of about 0.45 to 1 ug was reverse transcribed using random hexamers. The immunoSEQ assay covered 54 Vbeta and 13 Jbeta segments for CDR3. TCRdb reanalysed the immunoSEQ multiplex PCR reads using MiXCR and keeps one entry per CDR3 protein. The sample shows 200,000 or so distinct CDR3 sequences, about 95% of them seen only once.

The TCR was taken from a human donor with multiple sclerosis. The specimen was CD4+ T cells from PBMCs. The chain has TRBV27 and TRBJ2-1, with D uncertain. CDR3 DNA sequence: TGTGCCAGCTGGGCCTATACACCCCTCCGTCACAATGAGCAGTTCTTC. Its translation is CASWAYTPLRHNEQFF.